Listed here are 6 T cell receptor beta chains from one sample, sequenced in a study of technical replicates of blood from several donors. TCRdb keeps only in-frame clones here, not all; method: immunoSEQ multiplex PCR. The sample lists under 85,000 clones, around nine tenths seen once, with around 0.37% in the top ten. Material for sequencing was T cells isolated from PBMCs. Receptors originate from a human donor in good health.

The sample holds a few counts of this clone. V usage is TRBV4-3 and J usage is TRBJ1-2; 7 bases map to TRBD1. Germline CDR1 and CDR2: LGHNA and YSLEER. Losses at the gene ends were 4 bases for V and 3 bases for J; bases not matched to a gene: 14. The CDR3 runs to 17 residues. Written as DNA, the CDR3 is TGCGCCAGCAGCCGGGCGGGACAGCAGACCTCCTACTATGGCTACACCTTC. Amino acid sequence: CASSRAGQQTSYYGYTF.

The chain couples TRBV28 to TRBJ2-7; D perhaps matches TRBD2 (6 bases). The CDR3 is 13 residues long. CDR1 is MDHEN, CDR2 SYDVKM, per germline. The germline V and J ends were trimmed by 8 bases and 2 bases, with 13 bases remaining between them. The CDR3 sequence is CASGGMTPYEQYF. The CDR3 DNA is TGTGCCAGCGGAGGGATGACACCCTACGAGCAGTACTTC.

This clone occurred once. V gene TRBV4-1 combines with J gene TRBJ2-7, with TRBD1 as a possible D gene (5 bases). V gave up 4 bases and J gave up 1 base, with 11 bases separating them. Germline loops: CDR1 MGHRA, CDR2 YSYEKL. This CDR3 is 14 amino acids long. The CDR3 nucleotides read TGCGCCAGCAGCCCCGGTACAGGTTCCTACGAGCAGTACTTC. Amino acid sequence: CASSPGTGSYEQYF.

In this sample, this clone turned up once. V gene TRBV28 combines with J gene TRBJ2-7; D unclear. The CDR3 consists of 10 residues. Germline V gene sequence: CDR1 MDHEN, CDR2 SYDVKM. V was cut by 5 bases and J by 3 bases, with 2 bases left in between. The CDR3 loop reads CASSLYEQYF. As DNA, the CDR3 is TGTGCCAGCAGTCTCTACGAGCAGTACTTC.

The chain carries TRBV7-9 and TRBJ2-7, with 7 bases aligning to TRBD2. This CDR3 comprises 15 residues. The V gene end was trimmed by 6 bases and the J gene end by 1 base; junction bases not matched to a gene: 9. Germline loops: CDR1 SEHNR, CDR2 FQNEAQ (reference sequence). CDR3 DNA sequence: TGTGCCAGCAGTTCACCGGGACTATTGTCCTACGAGCAGTACTTC. It codes for CASSSPGLLSYEQYF.

The chain employs TRBV5-4 and TRBJ2-5; maybe TRBD1 (5 bases). The CDR3 covers 14 residues. Looked up from germline, CDR1 is SGHNT and CDR2 is YYREEE (reference sequence). Trimming shortened V by 2 bases and J by 1 base, and 9 bases separated the two germline ends. CDR3 nucleotide sequence: TGTGCCAGCAGCTTTAAAGGGGCCCAAGAGACCCAGTACTTC. Encoded protein: CASSFKGAQETQYF.